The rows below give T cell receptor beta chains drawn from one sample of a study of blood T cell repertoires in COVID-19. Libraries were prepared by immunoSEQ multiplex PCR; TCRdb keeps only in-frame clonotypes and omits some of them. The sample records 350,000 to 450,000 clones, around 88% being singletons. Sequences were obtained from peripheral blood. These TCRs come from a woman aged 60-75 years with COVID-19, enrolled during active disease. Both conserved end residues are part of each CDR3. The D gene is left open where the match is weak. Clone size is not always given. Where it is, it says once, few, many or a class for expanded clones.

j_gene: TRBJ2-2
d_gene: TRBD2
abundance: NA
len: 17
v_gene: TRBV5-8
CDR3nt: TGTGCCAGCAGCTTGGCCGCGACTAGCGGTCGCACCGGGGAGCTGTTTTTT
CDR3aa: CASSLAATSGRTGELFF

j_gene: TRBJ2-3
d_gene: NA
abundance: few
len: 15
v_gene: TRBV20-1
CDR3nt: TGCAGTGCTAGTGGTCGGGACACCTACACAGATACGCAGTATTTT
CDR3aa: CSASGRDTYTDTQYF

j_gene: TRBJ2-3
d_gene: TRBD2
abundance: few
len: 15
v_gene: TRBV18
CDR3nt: TGTGCCAGCTCACGAAGCGGGGCAAGCACAGATACGCAGTATTTT
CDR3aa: CASSRSGASTDTQYF

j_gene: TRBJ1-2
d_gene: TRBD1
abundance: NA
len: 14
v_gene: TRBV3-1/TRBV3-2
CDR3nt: TGTGCCAGCAGCCGAGAACAGGGGACCTATGGCTACACCTTC
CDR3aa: CASSREQGTYGYTF

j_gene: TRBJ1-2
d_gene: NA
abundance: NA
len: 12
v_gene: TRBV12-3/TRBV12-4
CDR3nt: TGTGCCAGCAGTTTGGGGCAACAGGGCTACACCTTC
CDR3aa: CASSLGQQGYTF

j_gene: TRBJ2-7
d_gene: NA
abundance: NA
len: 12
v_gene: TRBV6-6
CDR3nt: TGTGCCAGCAAGGCGGTATACTACGAGCAGTACTTC
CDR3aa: CASKAVYYEQYF

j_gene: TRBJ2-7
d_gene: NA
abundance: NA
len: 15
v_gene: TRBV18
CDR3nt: TGTGCCAGCTCACCCTCCGGCGCGCAGGGGCGCGAGCAGTACTTC
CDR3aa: CASSPSGAQGREQYF

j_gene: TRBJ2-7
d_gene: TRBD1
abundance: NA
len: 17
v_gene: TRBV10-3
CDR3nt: TGTGCCATCAGTATGAGACAGGGGGGGTTATCTAATTACGAGCAGTACTTC
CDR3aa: CAISMRQGGLSNYEQYF

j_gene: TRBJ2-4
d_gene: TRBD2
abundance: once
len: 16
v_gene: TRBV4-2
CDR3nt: TGTGCCAGCAGCCAAGAGCAGACTAGCGGGGGGGCCGCCCAGTACTTC
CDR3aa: CASSQEQTSGGAAQYF

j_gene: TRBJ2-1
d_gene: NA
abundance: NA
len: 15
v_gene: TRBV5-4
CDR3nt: TGTGCCAGCAGTCTACAGGCGAGCTCCTACAATGAGCAGTTCTTC
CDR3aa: CASSLQASSYNEQFF

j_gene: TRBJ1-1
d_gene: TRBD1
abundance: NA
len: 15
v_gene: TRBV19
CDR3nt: TGTGCCAGTAGTATTCAGGGGGCAGTTAACACTGAAGCTTTCTTT
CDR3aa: CASSIQGAVNTEAFF

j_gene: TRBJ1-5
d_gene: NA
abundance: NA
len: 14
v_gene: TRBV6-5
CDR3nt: TGTGCCAGCGGAGCTACGCTTAGCAATCAGCCCCAGCATTTT
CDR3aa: CASGATLSNQPQHF

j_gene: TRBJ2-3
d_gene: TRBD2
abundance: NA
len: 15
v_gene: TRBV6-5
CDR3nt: TGTGCCAGCAGTTATCTGCGGGGGGGAACAGATACGCAGTATTTT
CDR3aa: CASSYLRGGTDTQYF

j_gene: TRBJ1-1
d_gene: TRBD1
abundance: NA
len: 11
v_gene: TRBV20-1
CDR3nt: TGCAGTGCTCGGGACAGGGTGAGCGCTTTCTTT
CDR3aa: CSARDRVSAFF

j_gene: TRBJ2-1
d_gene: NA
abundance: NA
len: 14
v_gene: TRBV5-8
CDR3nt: TGTGCCAGCAGCTTGGGCAGGGGCTACAATGAGCAGTTCTTC
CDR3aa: CASSLGRGYNEQFF

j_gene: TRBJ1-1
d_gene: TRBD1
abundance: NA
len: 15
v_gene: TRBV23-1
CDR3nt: TGCGCCAGCAGTCAATTTCTCAGGGGGCCCACTGAAGCTTTCTTT
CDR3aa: CASSQFLRGPTEAFF

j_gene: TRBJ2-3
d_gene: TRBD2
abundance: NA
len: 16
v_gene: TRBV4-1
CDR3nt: TGCGCCAGCAGGCGAAGGCCTAGCGGGGGAGGAGATACGCAGTATTTT
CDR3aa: CASRRRPSGGGDTQYF

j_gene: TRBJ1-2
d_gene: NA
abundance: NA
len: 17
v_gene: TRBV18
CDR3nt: TGTGCCAGCTCACCACCGCCAGGGGCGACAACTAACTATGGCTACACCTTC
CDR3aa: CASSPPPGATTNYGYTF

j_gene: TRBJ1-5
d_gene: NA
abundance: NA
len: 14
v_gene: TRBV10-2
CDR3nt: TGCGCCAGCAGTGACGACCTGGCGGGGAGGCCCCAGCATTTT
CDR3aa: CASSDDLAGRPQHF

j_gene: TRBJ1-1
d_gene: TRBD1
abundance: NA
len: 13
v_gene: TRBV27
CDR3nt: TGTGCCAGCAGTTTATTCAGGGGGCGTGAAGCTTTCTTT
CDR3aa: CASSLFRGREAFF

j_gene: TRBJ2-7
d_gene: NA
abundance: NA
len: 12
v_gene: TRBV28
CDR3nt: TGTGCCAGCGGAGCCGTACCCTACGAGCAGTACTTC
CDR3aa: CASGAVPYEQYF

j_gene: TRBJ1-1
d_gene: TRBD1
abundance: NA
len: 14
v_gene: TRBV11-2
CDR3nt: TGTGCCAGCAGCTTCGGGACAGGGAACACTGAAGCTTTCTTT
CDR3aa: CASSFGTGNTEAFF

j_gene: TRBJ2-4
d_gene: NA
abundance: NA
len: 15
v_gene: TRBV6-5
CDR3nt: TGTGCCAGCAGTCCGGGAAACCTAGCCAAAAACATTCAGTACTTC
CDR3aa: CASSPGNLAKNIQYF

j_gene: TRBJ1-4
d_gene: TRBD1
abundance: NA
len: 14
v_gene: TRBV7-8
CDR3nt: TGTGCCAGCAGCTTGGACAGGGTAGACGAAAAACTGTTTTTT
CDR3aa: CASSLDRVDEKLFF

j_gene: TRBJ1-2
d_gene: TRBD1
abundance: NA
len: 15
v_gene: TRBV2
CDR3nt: TGTGCCAGCAGTGAAGCGCTCGTACAGGGGGCGAGCTACACCTTC
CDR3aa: CASSEALVQGASYTF